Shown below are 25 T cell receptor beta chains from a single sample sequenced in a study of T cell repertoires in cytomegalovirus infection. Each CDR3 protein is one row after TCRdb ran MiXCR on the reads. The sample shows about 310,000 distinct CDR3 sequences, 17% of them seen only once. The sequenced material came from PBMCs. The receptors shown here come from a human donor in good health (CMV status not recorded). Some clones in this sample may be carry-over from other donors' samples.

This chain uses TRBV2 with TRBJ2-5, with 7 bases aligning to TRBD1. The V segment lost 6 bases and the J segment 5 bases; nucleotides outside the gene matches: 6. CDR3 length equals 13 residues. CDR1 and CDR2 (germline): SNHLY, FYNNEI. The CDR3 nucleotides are TGTGCCAGCAGCCAGACAGGGACGGAGACCCAGTACTTC. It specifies CASSQTGTETQYF. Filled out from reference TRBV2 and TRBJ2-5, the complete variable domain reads EPEVTQTPSHQVTQMGQEVILRCVPISNHLYFYWYRQILGQKVEFLVSFYNNEISEKSEIFDDQFSVERPDGSNFTLKIRSTKLEDSAMYFCASSQTGTETQYFGPGTRLLVL.

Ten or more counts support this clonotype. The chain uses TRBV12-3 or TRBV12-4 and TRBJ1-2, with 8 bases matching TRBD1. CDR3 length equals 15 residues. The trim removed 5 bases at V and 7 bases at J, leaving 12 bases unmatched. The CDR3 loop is CASSLRQGRTGGYTF. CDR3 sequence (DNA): TGTGCCAGCAGTCTACGACAGGGGAGAACCGGTGGCTACACCTTC.

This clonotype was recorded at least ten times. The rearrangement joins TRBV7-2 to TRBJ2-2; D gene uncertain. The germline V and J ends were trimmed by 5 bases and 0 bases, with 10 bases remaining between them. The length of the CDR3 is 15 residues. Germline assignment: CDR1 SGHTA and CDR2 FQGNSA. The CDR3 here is CASSTPLANTGELFF. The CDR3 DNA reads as TGTGCCAGCAGCACCCCGTTGGCGAACACCGGGGAGCTGTTTTTT.

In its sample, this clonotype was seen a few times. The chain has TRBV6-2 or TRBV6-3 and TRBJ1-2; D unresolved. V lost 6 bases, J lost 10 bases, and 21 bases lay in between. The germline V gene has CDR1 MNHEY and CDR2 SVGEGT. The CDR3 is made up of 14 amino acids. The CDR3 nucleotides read TGTGCCAGCAGGGGAGAGGCCATAGCTACGTACTACACCTTC. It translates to CASRGEAIATYYTF.

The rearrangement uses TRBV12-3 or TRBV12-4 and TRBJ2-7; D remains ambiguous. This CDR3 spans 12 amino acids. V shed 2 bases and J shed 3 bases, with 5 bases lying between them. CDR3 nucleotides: TGTGCCAGCAGTTTACACGGCTACGAGCAGTACTTC. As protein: CASSLHGYEQYF.

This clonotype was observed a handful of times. This CDR3 reads CASSRGTGFTYEQYF. The CDR3 coding sequence is TGCGCCAGCAGCCGGGGGACAGGGTTTACGTACGAGCAGTACTTC. This chain uses TRBV4-3 with TRBJ2-7; 9 nucleotides align to TRBD1. CDR3 length equals 15 residues. CDR1 and CDR2 from the germline V gene are LGHNA and YSLEER. V dropped 4 bases and J dropped 4; count of bases not matched to a gene: 8.

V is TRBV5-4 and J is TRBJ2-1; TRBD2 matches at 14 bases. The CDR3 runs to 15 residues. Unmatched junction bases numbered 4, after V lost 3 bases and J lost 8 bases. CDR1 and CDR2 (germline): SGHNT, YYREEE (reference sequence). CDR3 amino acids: CASSSTSGGAHEQFF. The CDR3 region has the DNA TGTGCCAGCAGCTCGACTAGCGGGGGGGCGCATGAGCAGTTCTTC.

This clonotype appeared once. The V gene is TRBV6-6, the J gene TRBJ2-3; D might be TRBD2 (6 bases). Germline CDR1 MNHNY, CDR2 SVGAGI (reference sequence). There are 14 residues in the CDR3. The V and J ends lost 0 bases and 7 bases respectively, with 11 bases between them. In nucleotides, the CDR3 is TGTGCCAGCAGTTACTCCGTACTAGCAAATACGCAGTATTTT. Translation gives CASSYSVLANTQYF.

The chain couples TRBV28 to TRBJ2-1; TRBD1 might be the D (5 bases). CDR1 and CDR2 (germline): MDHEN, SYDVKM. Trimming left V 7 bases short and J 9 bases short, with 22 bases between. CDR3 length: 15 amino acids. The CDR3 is CASIKESGFWGEQFF. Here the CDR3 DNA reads TGTGCCAGCATCAAGGAGTCAGGGTTTTGGGGTGAGCAGTTCTTC.

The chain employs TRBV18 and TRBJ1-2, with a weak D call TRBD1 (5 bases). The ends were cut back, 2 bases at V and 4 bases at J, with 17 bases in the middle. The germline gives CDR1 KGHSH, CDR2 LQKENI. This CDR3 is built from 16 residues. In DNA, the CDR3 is TGTGCCAGCTCACCAGAAATCCAGCATGGGACCTATGGCTACACCTTC. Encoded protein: CASSPEIQHGTYGYTF.

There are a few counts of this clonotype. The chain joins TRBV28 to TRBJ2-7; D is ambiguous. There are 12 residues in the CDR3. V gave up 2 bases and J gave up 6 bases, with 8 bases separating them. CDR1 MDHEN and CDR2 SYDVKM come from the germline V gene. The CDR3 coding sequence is TGTGCCAGCAGTTTAAGCCGTCGCGAGCAGTACTTC. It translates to CASSLSRREQYF.

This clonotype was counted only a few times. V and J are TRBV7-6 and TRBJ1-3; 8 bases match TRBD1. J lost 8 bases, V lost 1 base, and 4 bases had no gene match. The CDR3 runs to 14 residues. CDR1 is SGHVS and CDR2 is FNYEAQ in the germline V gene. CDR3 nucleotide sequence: TGTGCCAGCAGCTTAGAGGGACAGGCGGACACCATATATTTT. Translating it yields CASSLEGQADTIYF.

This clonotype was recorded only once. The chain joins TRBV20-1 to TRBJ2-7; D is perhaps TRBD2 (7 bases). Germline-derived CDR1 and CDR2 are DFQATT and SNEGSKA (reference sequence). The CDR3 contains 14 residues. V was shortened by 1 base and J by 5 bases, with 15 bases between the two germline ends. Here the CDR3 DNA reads TGCAGTGCTAGAGGGGGGGGGCCTTTTCACGAGCAGTACTTC. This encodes CSARGGGPFHEQYF.

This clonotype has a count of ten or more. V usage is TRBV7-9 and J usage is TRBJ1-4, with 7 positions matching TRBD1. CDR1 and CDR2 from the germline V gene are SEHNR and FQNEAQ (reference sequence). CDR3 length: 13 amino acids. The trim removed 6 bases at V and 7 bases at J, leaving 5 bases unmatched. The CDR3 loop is CASSWTGGEKLFF. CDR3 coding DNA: TGTGCCAGCAGTTGGACAGGAGGTGAAAAACTGTTTTTT.

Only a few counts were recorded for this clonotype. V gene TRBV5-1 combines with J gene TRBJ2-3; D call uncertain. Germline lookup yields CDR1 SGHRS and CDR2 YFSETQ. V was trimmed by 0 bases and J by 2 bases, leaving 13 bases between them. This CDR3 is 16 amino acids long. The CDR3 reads CASSLGVAIYTDTQYF. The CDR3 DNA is TGCGCCAGCAGCTTGGGGGTAGCCATATACACAGATACGCAGTATTTT.

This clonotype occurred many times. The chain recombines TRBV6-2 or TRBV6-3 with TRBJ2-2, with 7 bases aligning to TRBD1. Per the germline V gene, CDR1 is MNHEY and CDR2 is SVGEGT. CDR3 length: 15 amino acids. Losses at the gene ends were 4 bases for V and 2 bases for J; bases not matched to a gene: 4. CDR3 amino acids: CASSWGQINTGELFF. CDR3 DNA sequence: TGTGCCAGCAGTTGGGGACAGATTAACACCGGGGAGCTGTTTTTT.

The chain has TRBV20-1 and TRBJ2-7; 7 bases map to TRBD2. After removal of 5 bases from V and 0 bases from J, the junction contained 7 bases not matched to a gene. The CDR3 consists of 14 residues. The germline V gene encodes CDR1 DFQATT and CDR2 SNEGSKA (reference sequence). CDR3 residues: CSAGRRGSSYEQYF. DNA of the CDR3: TGCAGTGCTGGGAGGCGGGGGAGCTCCTACGAGCAGTACTTC.

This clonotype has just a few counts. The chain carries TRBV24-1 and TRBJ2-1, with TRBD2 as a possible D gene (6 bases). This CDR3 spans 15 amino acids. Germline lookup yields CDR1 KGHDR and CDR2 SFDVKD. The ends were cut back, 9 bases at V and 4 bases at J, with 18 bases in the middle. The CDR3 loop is CATETTQGGYNEQFF. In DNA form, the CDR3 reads TGTGCCACCGAAACCACCCAGGGAGGATACAATGAGCAGTTCTTC.

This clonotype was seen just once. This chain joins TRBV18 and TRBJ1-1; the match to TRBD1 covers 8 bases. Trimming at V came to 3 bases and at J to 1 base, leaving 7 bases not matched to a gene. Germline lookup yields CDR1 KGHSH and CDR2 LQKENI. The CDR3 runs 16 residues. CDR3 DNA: TGTGCCAGCTCACCGGGACAGGTGCAATCGAACACTGAAGCTTTCTTT. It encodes CASSPGQVQSNTEAFF.

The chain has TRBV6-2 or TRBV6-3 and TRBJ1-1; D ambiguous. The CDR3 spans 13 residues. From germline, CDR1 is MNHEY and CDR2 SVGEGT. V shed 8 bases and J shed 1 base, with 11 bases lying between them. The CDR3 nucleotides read TGTGCCAGCTATAGCGCAGCGAACACTGAAGCTTTCTTT. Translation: CASYSAANTEAFF.

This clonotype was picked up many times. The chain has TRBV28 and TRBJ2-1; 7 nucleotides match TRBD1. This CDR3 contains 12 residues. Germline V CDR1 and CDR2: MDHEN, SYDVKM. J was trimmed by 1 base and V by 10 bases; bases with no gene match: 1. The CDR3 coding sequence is TGTGCCATACAGGGGTCCTACAATGAGCAGTTCTTC. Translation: CAIQGSYNEQFF. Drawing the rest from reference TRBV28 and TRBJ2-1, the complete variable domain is DVKVTQSSRYLVKRTGEKVFLECVQDMDHENMFWYRQDPGLGLRLIYFSYDVKMKEKGDIPEGYSVSREKKERFSLILESASTNQTSMYLCAIQGSYNEQFFGPGTRLTVL.

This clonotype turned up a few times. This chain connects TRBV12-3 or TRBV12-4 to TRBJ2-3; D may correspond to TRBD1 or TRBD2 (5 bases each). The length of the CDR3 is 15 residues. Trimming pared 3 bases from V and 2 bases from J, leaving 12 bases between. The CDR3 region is CASSFGTRATDTQYF. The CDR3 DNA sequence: TGTGCCAGCAGTTTCGGGACCAGGGCCACAGATACGCAGTATTTT.

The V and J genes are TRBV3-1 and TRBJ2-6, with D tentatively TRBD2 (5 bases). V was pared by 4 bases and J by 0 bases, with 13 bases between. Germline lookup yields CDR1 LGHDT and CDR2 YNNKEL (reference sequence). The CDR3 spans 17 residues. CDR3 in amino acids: CASSRDQRDSGANVLTF. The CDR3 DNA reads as TGTGCCAGCAGCCGCGACCAACGGGACTCTGGGGCCAACGTCCTGACTTTC.

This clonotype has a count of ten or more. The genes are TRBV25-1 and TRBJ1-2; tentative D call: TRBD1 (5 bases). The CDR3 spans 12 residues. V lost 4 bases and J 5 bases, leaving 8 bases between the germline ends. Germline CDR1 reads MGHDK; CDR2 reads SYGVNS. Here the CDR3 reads CASSGDGYGYTF. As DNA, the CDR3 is TGTGCCAGCAGTGGGGACGGTTATGGCTACACCTTC.

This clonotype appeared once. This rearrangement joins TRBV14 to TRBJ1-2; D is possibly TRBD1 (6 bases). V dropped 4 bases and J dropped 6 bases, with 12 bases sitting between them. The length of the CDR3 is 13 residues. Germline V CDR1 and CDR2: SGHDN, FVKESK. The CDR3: CASSPRTDDGYTF. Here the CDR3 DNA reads TGTGCCAGCAGCCCCCGGACAGACGATGGCTACACCTTC. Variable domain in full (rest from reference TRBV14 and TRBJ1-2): EAGVTQFPSHSVIEKGQTVTLRCDPISGHDNLYWYRRVMGKEIKFLLHFVKESKQDESGMPNNRFLAERTGGTYSTLKVQPAELEDSGVYFCASSPRTDDGYTFGSGTRLTVV.